Listed below are T cell receptor beta chains from one sample, sequenced in a study of T cell repertoires and Cas9 in healthy adults. Generated by immunoSEQ multiplex PCR, the TCRdb table keeps only in-frame clones and is missing some. The sample holds some 21,000 clones, 90% seen once. The sample was CD4+ effector T cells (CD127+, CD25-, CD137-, CD154-) from PBMCs; culture status not recorded. The receptors derive from a human donor in good health. Both conserved end residues are part of each CDR3. D genes are given only for firm matches. A clone size is listed for some rows: how often the clone was seen (once, few, many), or a class if it is expanded.

abundance: NA
j_gene: TRBJ1-6
v_gene: TRBV12-5
len: 16
d_gene: NA
CDR3nt: TGTGCTAGTGGATTAGGGGCGGGGCAGAGTAATTCACCCCTCCACTTT
CDR3aa: CASGLGAGQSNSPLHF

abundance: few
j_gene: TRBJ2-3
v_gene: TRBV9
len: 17
d_gene: TRBD2
CDR3nt: TGTGCCAGCAGCCGGGGGGGAGGCCATCTAGGCACAGATACGCAGTATTTT
CDR3aa: CASSRGGGHLGTDTQYF

abundance: NA
j_gene: TRBJ1-1
v_gene: TRBV5-1
len: 14
d_gene: NA
CDR3nt: TGCGCCAGCAGCTTTCGGGAAGTGAACACTGAAGCTTTCTTT
CDR3aa: CASSFREVNTEAFF

abundance: NA
j_gene: TRBJ1-6
v_gene: TRBV30
len: 13
d_gene: TRBD1
CDR3nt: TGTGCCTGGAAAAGAGGGGGCACTTCACCCCTCCACTTT
CDR3aa: CAWKRGGTSPLHF

abundance: NA
j_gene: TRBJ1-1
v_gene: TRBV6-1
len: 13
d_gene: TRBD1
CDR3nt: TGTGCCAGCAGGGACAGGCAGGGAACTGAAGCTTTCTTT
CDR3aa: CASRDRQGTEAFF

abundance: NA
j_gene: TRBJ1-1
v_gene: TRBV25-1
len: 14
d_gene: TRBD1
CDR3nt: TGTGCCAGCAGTGACAACGACAGGGTCACTGAAGCTTTCTTT
CDR3aa: CASSDNDRVTEAFF

abundance: NA
j_gene: TRBJ2-3
v_gene: TRBV5-4
len: 13
d_gene: NA
CDR3nt: TGTGCCAGCAGCTTGGGTAGCACAGATACGCAGTATTTT
CDR3aa: CASSLGSTDTQYF

abundance: NA
j_gene: TRBJ1-1
v_gene: TRBV5-1
len: 16
d_gene: NA
CDR3nt: TGCGCCAGCAGCCCACTGGCCTTCGGGGGGCGGCCTGAAGCTTTCTTT
CDR3aa: CASSPLAFGGRPEAFF

abundance: NA
j_gene: TRBJ1-2
v_gene: TRBV5-1
len: 16
d_gene: NA
CDR3nt: TGCGCCAGCAGCCCACGACAGGCGCTCACTAACTATGGCTACACCTTC
CDR3aa: CASSPRQALTNYGYTF

abundance: NA
j_gene: TRBJ2-1
v_gene: TRBV2
len: 10
d_gene: NA
CDR3nt: TGTGCCAGCAAGGTGGTGGTTCGGTTCTTC
CDR3aa: CASKVVVRFF